This T cell receptor beta chain was captured in a study of CD8+CD57+ T cells in acquired aplastic anemia. Study-wide context: Roughly 11 million reads, on average, were obtained for CD4+ cells from healthy donors. Study-wide results and limits: Significance was not reached for CD8+ Simpson's diversity between patients and controls. Common to patients and controls were 25 to 30 CD8+ CDR3 sequences.

The CDR3 has 15 residues. Deletions cut 1 base from V and 5 bases from J, with 14 bases between. Germline V CDR1 and CDR2: SGHTA, FQGNSA. Genomic DNA templated the TCR beta VDJ and CDR3 profiling. TCRdb recomputed calls from the reads with MiXCR, one row per CDR3 protein. The sample has about 190,000 distinct CDR3 sequences, about half seen once. Regarding this clonotype: Its antigen is undetermined.

The chain joins TRBV7-2 to TRBJ1-2; D is perhaps TRBD1 (6 bases). The origin of this receptor is a human donor in good health, serving as a control. The sample was sorted CD4+, CD8+, or CD8+CD57+ T cells (not recorded which) from PBMCs. CDR3 protein: CASSLDGGVGYGYTF. In DNA, the CDR3 is TGTGCCAGCAGCTTAGATGGGGGCGTGGGATATGGCTACACCTTC.